What follows are 26 T cell receptor beta chains derived from one specimen sequenced in a study of early T cells in non-severe SARS-CoV-2 infection. From the 5' RACE reads, TCRdb called clonotypes with MiXCR, one entry per CDR3 protein. The sample includes about 29,000 distinct CDR3 sequences, 5% to 6.5% of them seen just once. Sequenced: whole blood. These receptors came from an adult who was a healthcare worker with PCR-confirmed SARS-CoV-2 infection or an uninfected control (not recorded which).

This clonotype was observed at least ten times. The rearrangement links TRBV6-5 to TRBJ2-7; D may correspond to TRBD1 or TRBD2 (5 bases each). The CDR3 is 14 residues long. Germline-derived CDR1 and CDR2 are MNHEY and SVGAGI. Between the trimmed V and J ends, which lost 5 bases and 5 bases, there was a span of 16 bases. The CDR3 spells CASSQGPVRDEQYF. The CDR3 DNA follows: TGTGCCAGCAGTCAGGGACCGGTTCGGGACGAGCAGTACTTC.

The table lists this clonotype with many counts. The V and J genes are TRBV10-3 and TRBJ2-7; tentatively, D is TRBD1 (5 bases). This CDR3 region has 15 residues. From germline, CDR1 is ENHRY and CDR2 SYGVKD. V dropped 0 bases and J dropped 1 base, with 10 bases sitting between them. CDR3 region: CAISESGHGSYEQYF. In nucleotides, the CDR3 is TGTGCCATCAGTGAGTCGGGGCACGGTTCCTACGAGCAGTACTTC.

This clonotype has a handful of counts. The CDR3 is CATSRDADTQYF. For the CDR3, the DNA is TGTGCCACCAGCAGAGACGCAGATACGCAGTATTTT. This chain links TRBV15 with TRBJ2-3, with D hard to call. The CDR3 sequence is 12 residues long. V was trimmed by 0 bases and J by 4 bases, leaving 2 bases between them. Per the germline V gene, CDR1 is LNHNV and CDR2 is YYDKDF (reference sequence).

There are a few counts of this clonotype. The chain uses TRBV9 and TRBJ1-4; a weak D match, TRBD1 (5 bases). V gave up 3 bases and J gave up 5 bases, with 8 bases separating them. The CDR3 sequence is 13 residues long. CDR1 is SGDLS, CDR2 YYNGEE, per germline. The CDR3 region has the DNA TGTGCCAGCAGCGCGGGACCGAATGAAAAACTGTTTTTT. Encoded protein: CASSAGPNEKLFF. Variable domain in full (rest from reference TRBV9 and TRBJ1-4): DSGVTQTPKHLITATGQRVTLRCSPRSGDLSVYWYQQSLDQGLQFLIQYYNGEERAKGNILERFSAQQFPDLHSELNLSSLELGDSALYFCASSAGPNEKLFFGSGTQLSVL.

This clonotype was seen many times. The chain recombines TRBV20-1 with TRBJ2-1; 7 bases match TRBD1. V shed 2 bases and J 1 base; nucleotides not matched to a gene: 14. CDR1 is DFQATT and CDR2 is SNEGSKA in the germline V gene (reference sequence). The CDR3 spans 18 residues. The CDR3 sequence: CSARRVTGAVWSYNEQFF. CDR3 DNA: TGCAGTGCTAGACGAGTTACAGGGGCGGTGTGGTCCTACAATGAGCAGTTCTTC.

Only a few counts were recorded for this clonotype. This chain joins TRBV7-9 and TRBJ1-4; 7 positions agree with TRBD1. This CDR3 is 15 amino acids long. Germline CDR1 reads SEHNR; CDR2 reads FQNEAQ (reference sequence). Trimming removed 7 bases from V and 5 bases from J; junction bases left unmatched: 10. CDR3 sequence: CASTYPGGRNEKLFF. The CDR3 region has the DNA TGTGCCAGCACTTATCCAGGGGGGCGGAATGAAAAACTGTTTTTT. The whole variable domain, remainder taken from reference TRBV7-9 and TRBJ1-4, is DTGVSQNPRHKITKRGQNVTFRCDPISEHNRLYWYRQTLGQGPEFLTYFQNEAQLEKSRLLSDRFSAERPKGSFSTLEIQRTEQGDSAMYLCASTYPGGRNEKLFFGSGTQLSVL.

This chain joins TRBV20-1 and TRBJ2-7; D could derive from TRBD1 or TRBD2 (5 bases each). CDR3 length: 12 amino acids. V gave up 5 bases and J gave up 2 bases, with 10 bases separating them. The germline CDR1 and CDR2 sequences are DFQATT and SNEGSKA (reference sequence). The CDR3 DNA sequence: TGCAGTGCTGGGGACGAAACCTACGAGCAGTACTTC. As protein: CSAGDETYEQYF.

This clonotype is medium-sized by share. The chain joins TRBV27 to TRBJ1-1; D may be TRBD1 (5 bases). The V end was cut by 3 bases, the J end by 4 bases, with 12 bases between. CDR1 is MNHEY and CDR2 is SMNVEV in the germline V gene (reference sequence). The CDR3 has 14 amino acids. This chain's CDR3 is CASSLAEGPTEAFF. CDR3 nucleotides: TGTGCCAGCAGTTTGGCGGAGGGGCCCACTGAAGCTTTCTTT.

This clonotype was recorded many times. J is TRBJ2-1 and V is TRBV3-1; 9 nucleotides agree with TRBD1. The CDR3 sequence is 16 residues long. CDR1 is LGHDT, CDR2 YNNKEL, per germline (reference sequence). With V trimmed by 0 bases and J by 7 bases, 7 bases remained unmatched. The CDR3 loop reads CASSQEGQGSPNEQFF. The CDR3 DNA follows: TGTGCCAGCAGCCAAGAAGGACAGGGGTCCCCTAATGAGCAGTTCTTC.

This clonotype has a count of ten or more. The CDR3 nucleotides are TGTGCCAGCAGCTTTTACAGGGGGCAAAGCACAGATACGCAGTATTTT. As protein: CASSFYRGQSTDTQYF. The chain combines TRBV7-9 with TRBJ2-3, with 9 nucleotides matching TRBD1. Trimming removed 3 bases from V and 0 bases from J; junction bases left unmatched: 4. Looked up from germline, CDR1 is SEHNR and CDR2 is FQNEAQ (reference sequence). This CDR3 is built from 16 residues. Full variable domain (missing parts from reference TRBV7-9 and TRBJ2-3): DTGVSQNPRHKITKRGQNVTFRCDPISEHNRLYWYRQTLGQGPEFLTYFQNEAQLEKSRLLSDRFSAERPKGSFSTLEIQRTEQGDSAMYLCASSFYRGQSTDTQYFGPGTRLTVL.

This clonotype was seen repeatedly, ten times or more. The J gene is TRBJ1-5, the V gene TRBV20-1; tentative D call: TRBD1 (6 bases). The length of the CDR3 is 16 residues. Deletions cut 0 bases from V and 0 bases from J, with 12 bases between. Germline V gene sequence: CDR1 DFQATT, CDR2 SNEGSKA (reference sequence). CDR3 region: CSARDPEGDSNQPQHF. The CDR3 DNA reads as TGCAGTGCTAGAGATCCGGAGGGGGATAGCAATCAGCCCCAGCATTTT.

The chain links TRBV5-5 to TRBJ2-1; 8 nucleotides agree with TRBD1. From germline, CDR1 is SGHKS and CDR2 YYEKEE (reference sequence). The J segment lost 1 base and the V segment lost 2 bases, leaving 2 bases of the junction unmatched. This CDR3 is 15 amino acids long. The CDR3 region has the DNA TGTGCCAGCAGCTTAGACAGGGGATCCTACAATGAGCAGTTCTTC. This gives the protein CASSLDRGSYNEQFF.

In this sample, this clonotype turned up many times. The rearrangement links TRBV5-4 to TRBJ2-1; D is unclear. V was cut by 0 bases and J by 8 bases, with 6 bases left in between. This CDR3 is 12 amino acids long. Germline V gene data show CDR1 as SGHNT and CDR2 as YYREEE (reference sequence). CDR3 DNA: TGTGCCAGCAGCTTGGGCGCGTATGAGCAGTTCTTC. Amino acids: CASSLGAYEQFF.

This clonotype was seen ten or more times. V is TRBV19 and J is TRBJ2-7, with D perhaps matching TRBD2 (6 bases). CDR1 and CDR2 from the germline V gene are LNHDA and SQIVND (reference sequence). V gave up 1 base and J gave up 6 bases, with 16 bases separating them. This CDR3 has 15 amino acids. The CDR3 loop reads CASSIVSGGTGEQYF. Written as DNA, the CDR3 is TGTGCCAGTAGTATAGTATCCGGGGGTACCGGCGAGCAGTACTTC.

This clonotype was counted many times. The chain links TRBV20-1 to TRBJ2-7; TRBD1 agrees at 7 bases. Germline V gene lookup returns CDR1 DFQATT and CDR2 SNEGSKA (reference sequence). J gave up 5 bases and V 5 bases, and 6 bases lay outside the gene matches. CDR3 size: 12 residues. The CDR3 reads CSARTGTHEQYF. The DNA for the CDR3 is TGCAGTGCTCGGACAGGAACCCACGAGCAGTACTTC.

V gene TRBV19 combines with J gene TRBJ2-3; D unclear. The CDR3 contains 14 residues. CDR1 is LNHDA and CDR2 is SQIVND in the germline V gene (reference sequence). Trimming shortened V by 7 bases and J by 0 bases, and 11 bases separated the two germline ends. The CDR3 loop reads CASKFELSTDTQYF. In DNA form, the CDR3 reads TGTGCCAGTAAATTTGAGCTTAGCACAGATACGCAGTATTTT. The full variable domain, completed using reference TRBV19 and TRBJ2-3, is DGGITQSPKYLFRKEGQNVTLSCEQNLNHDAMYWYRQDPGQGLRLIYYSQIVNDFQKGDIAEGYSVSREKKESFPLTVTSAQKNPTAFYLCASKFELSTDTQYFGPGTRLTVL.

In its sample, this clonotype was seen many times. This chain joins TRBV24-1 and TRBJ2-3; TRBD1 matches at 8 bases. The CDR3 is 15 residues long. Germline loops: CDR1 KGHDR, CDR2 SFDVKD. V was pared by 6 bases and J by 1 base, with 5 bases of the junction left unmatched. The CDR3 here is CATSMTGEGTDTQYF. CDR3 DNA sequence: TGTGCCACCAGTATGACAGGGGAAGGCACAGATACGCAGTATTTT.

This clonotype has just a few counts. At one end, the junction sequence differs from germline, possibly due to a read error. The V gene is TRBV29-1, the J gene TRBJ2-1; D could derive from TRBD1 or TRBD2 (6 bases each). CDR1 is SQVTM and CDR2 is ANQGSEA in the germline V gene. There are 17 residues in the CDR3. The DNA of the CDR3 is TGCAGCGTTGAAGAAGTAGGGGGACTCCTCTCCGACAATGAGCAGTTCTTC. Protein product: CSVEEVGGLLSDNEQFF.

This clonotype was seen at least ten times. This rearrangement joins TRBV12-3 or TRBV12-4 to TRBJ1-2, with 8 bases aligning to TRBD1. The CDR3 totals 15 residues. V dropped 3 bases and J dropped 8; count of bases not matched to a gene: 11. This CDR3 reads CASSFGQGRLMGYTF. CDR3 nucleotides: TGTGCCAGCAGTTTCGGACAGGGCAGACTTATGGGCTACACCTTC.

At least ten counts were recorded for this clonotype. The chain links TRBV5-1 to TRBJ1-1; D unresolved. Looked up from germline, CDR1 is SGHRS and CDR2 is YFSETQ. V was shortened by 2 bases and J by 1 base, with 9 bases between the two germline ends. This CDR3 region has 14 residues. The CDR3 spells CASSFNPGNTEAFF. In DNA, the CDR3 is TGCGCCAGCAGCTTTAATCCGGGGAACACTGAAGCTTTCTTT. Filled out from reference TRBV5-1 and TRBJ1-1, the complete variable domain reads KAGVTQTPRYLIKTRGQQVTLSCSPISGHRSVSWYQQTPGQGLQFLFEYFSETQRNKGNFPGRFSGRQFSNSRSEMNVSTLELGDSALYLCASSFNPGNTEAFFGQGTRLTVV.

This clonotype was seen many times. This chain uses TRBV28 with TRBJ1-1; 8 bases fit TRBD1. Germline CDR1 is MDHEN and CDR2 is SYDVKM. V trimming: 5 bases; J trimming: 6 bases; junction bases outside the gene matches: 14. The length of the CDR3 is 16 residues. CDR3 bases: TGTGCCAGCAGTCACAGGGGGACATATGAACAGGCTGAAGCTTTCTTT. Translating gives CASSHRGTYEQAEAFF.

This clonotype is deemed medium-sized. The rearrangement uses TRBV5-1 and TRBJ2-3; 11 bases are shared with TRBD2. Germline trimming cut 0 bases from V and 2 bases from J; bases unmatched to any gene: 2. The V gene's germline CDR1 is SGHRS and CDR2 YFSETQ. This CDR3 region has 16 residues. CDR3 sequence: CASSLDSGRATDTQYF. DNA for the CDR3: TGCGCCAGCAGCTTGGATAGCGGGAGGGCCACAGATACGCAGTATTTT.

This clonotype was recorded at least ten times. J is TRBJ1-2 and V is TRBV19, with a tentative D call TRBD1 (6 bases). Looked up from germline, CDR1 is LNHDA and CDR2 is SQIVND (reference sequence). V gave up 6 bases and J gave up 1 base, with 15 bases separating them. This CDR3 contains 15 residues. The CDR3 loop reads CASSPATGINYGYTF. CDR3 bases: TGTGCCAGTAGCCCTGCGACAGGAATTAACTATGGCTACACCTTC.

This clonotype was detected many times. The chain employs TRBV10-1 and TRBJ1-1, with D uncertain. The CDR3 totals 13 residues. The germline V and J ends were trimmed by 4 bases and 2 bases, with 8 bases remaining between them. Germline assignment: CDR1 WNHNN and CDR2 SYGVQD (reference sequence). CDR3 sequence reads: CASSGQHNTEAFF. Written as DNA, the CDR3 is TGCGCCAGCAGTGGTCAACACAACACTGAAGCTTTCTTT.

This clonotype was counted only a few times. The rearrangement links TRBV29-1 to TRBJ2-5; 8 bases map to TRBD1. This CDR3 has 10 residues. Germline-derived CDR1 and CDR2 are SQVTM and ANQGSEA. With V trimmed by 2 bases and J by 12 bases, 2 bases remained unmatched. The CDR3 loop reads CSVETTGEYF. CDR3 nucleotides: TGCAGCGTTGAAACGACAGGGGAGTACTTC.

In its sample, this clonotype was seen a few times. The chain links TRBV20-1 to TRBJ2-3; D is unresolved. CDR1 is DFQATT, CDR2 SNEGSKA, per germline (reference sequence). The CDR3 consists of 13 residues. Trimming shortened V by 1 base and J by 3 bases, and 8 bases separated the two germline ends. The CDR3 sequence: CSARVVGTDTQYF. CDR3 DNA: TGCAGTGCTAGAGTCGTGGGAACAGATACGCAGTATTTT.